This entry concerns a single T cell receptor (beta chain). Its antigen is not identified. The data derive from a study of cytomegalovirus exposure and HLA in healthy donors. Overall study findings and caveats: A further, later analysis showed that HLA-associated TCR beta chains (compared with equally common others) were more clonally expanded.

13 Jbeta primers and 60 Vbeta primers were used for the PCR. Profiling relied on immunoSEQ multiplex PCR, and the TCRdb table lists in-frame clones only, not all of them. The table lists about 98,000 clones, approximately 70% of them singletons, with over 2% in the top ten. Material: PBMCs. The clonotype originates from a man in his fifties in good health and CMV-seronegative.

For the CDR3, the DNA is TGTGCCAGCAGCCAAGGCCTAGCGGGATACAATGAGCAGTTCTTC. This sequence encodes CASSQGLAGYNEQFF. The chain uses TRBV14 and TRBJ2-1; TRBD2 aligns across 9 bases. CDR1 and CDR2 (germline): SGHDN, FVKESK. This CDR3 is 15 amino acids long. The V gene end was trimmed by 1 base and the J gene end by 4 bases; junction bases not matched to a gene: 2.